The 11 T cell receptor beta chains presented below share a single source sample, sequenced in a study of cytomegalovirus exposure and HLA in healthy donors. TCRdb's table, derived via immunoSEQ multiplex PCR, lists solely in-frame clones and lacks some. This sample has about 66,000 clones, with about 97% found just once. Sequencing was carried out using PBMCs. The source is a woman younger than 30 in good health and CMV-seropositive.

CDR3 region: CASSLEAGSSYNEQFF. For the CDR3, the DNA is TGCGCCAGCAGCTTGGAGGCGGGCAGCTCCTACAATGAGCAGTTCTTC. The chain employs TRBV5-1 and TRBJ2-1; weak D call: TRBD2 (5 bases). Per germline, CDR1 SGHRS and CDR2 YFSETQ. V was cut by 0 bases and J by 0 bases, with 10 bases left in between. The CDR3 is made up of 16 amino acids.

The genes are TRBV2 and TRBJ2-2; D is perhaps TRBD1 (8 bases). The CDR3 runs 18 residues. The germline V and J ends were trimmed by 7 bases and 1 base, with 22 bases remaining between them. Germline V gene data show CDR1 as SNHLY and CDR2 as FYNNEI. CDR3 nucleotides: TGTGCCAGCATCCTGGACAGGGAGGGGGCCGGGAACACCGGGGAGCTGTTTTTT. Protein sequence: CASILDREGAGNTGELFF.

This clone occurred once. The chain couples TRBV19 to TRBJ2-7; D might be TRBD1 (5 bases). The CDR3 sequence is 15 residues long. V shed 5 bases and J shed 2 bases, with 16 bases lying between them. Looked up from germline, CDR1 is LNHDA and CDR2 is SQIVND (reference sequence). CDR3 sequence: CASSPGAVGTYEQYF. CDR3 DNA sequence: TGTGCCAGTAGTCCTGGGGCGGTAGGAACCTACGAGCAGTACTTC.

CDR3 sequence: CAWSVQWRDQPQHF. CDR3 DNA sequence: TGTGCCTGGAGTGTACAGTGGAGGGATCAGCCCCAGCATTTT. The V gene is TRBV30, the J gene TRBJ1-5; D is unresolved. This CDR3 region has 14 residues. The V gene's germline CDR1 is GTSNPN and CDR2 SVGIG (reference sequence). V was trimmed by 0 bases and J by 5 bases, leaving 11 bases between them.

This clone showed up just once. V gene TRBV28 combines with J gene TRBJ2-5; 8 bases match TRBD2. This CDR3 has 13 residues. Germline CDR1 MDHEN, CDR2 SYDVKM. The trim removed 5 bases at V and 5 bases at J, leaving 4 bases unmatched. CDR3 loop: CASSGLAGETQYF. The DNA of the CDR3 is TGTGCCAGCAGTGGGCTAGCGGGTGAGACCCAGTACTTC.

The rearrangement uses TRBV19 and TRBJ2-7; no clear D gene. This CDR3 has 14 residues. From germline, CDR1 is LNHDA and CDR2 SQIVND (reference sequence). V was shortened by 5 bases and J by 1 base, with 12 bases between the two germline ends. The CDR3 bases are TGTGCCAGTAGTCAGAGCGCTCCTTCCTACGAGCAGTACTTC. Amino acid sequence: CASSQSAPSYEQYF.

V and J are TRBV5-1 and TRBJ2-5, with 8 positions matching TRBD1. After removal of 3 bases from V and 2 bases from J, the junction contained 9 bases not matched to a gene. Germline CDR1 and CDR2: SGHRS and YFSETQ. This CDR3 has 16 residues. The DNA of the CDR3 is TGCGCCAGCAGCTCTGAGGCAGGGGGCTTGCAAGAGACCCAGTACTTC. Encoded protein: CASSSEAGGLQETQYF.

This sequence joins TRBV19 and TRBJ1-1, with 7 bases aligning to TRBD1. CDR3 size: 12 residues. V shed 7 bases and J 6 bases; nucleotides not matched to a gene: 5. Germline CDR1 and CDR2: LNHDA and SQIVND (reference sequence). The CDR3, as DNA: TGTGCCAGTACACGAGGGGGCTCTGAAGCTTTCTTT. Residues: CASTRGGSEAFF.

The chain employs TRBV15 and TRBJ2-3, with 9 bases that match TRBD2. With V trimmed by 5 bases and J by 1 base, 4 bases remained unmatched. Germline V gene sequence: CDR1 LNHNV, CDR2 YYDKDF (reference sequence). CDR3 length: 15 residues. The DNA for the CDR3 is TGTGCCACCAGCGGGACTAGCCTCCGCACAGATACGCAGTATTTT. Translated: CATSGTSLRTDTQYF.

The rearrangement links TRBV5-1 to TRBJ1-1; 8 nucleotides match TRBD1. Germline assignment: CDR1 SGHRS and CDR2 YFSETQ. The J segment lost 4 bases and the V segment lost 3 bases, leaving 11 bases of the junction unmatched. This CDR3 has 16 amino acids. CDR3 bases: TGCGCCAGCAGCTCGGCCAGACAGGGGACGAGCACTGAAGCTTTCTTT. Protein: CASSSARQGTSTEAFF.

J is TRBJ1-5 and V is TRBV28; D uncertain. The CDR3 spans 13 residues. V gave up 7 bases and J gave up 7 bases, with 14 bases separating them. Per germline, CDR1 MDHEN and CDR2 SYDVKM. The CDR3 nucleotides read TGTGCCAGCATCAGAGATTGGGCACAGCCCCAGCATTTT. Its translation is CASIRDWAQPQHF.